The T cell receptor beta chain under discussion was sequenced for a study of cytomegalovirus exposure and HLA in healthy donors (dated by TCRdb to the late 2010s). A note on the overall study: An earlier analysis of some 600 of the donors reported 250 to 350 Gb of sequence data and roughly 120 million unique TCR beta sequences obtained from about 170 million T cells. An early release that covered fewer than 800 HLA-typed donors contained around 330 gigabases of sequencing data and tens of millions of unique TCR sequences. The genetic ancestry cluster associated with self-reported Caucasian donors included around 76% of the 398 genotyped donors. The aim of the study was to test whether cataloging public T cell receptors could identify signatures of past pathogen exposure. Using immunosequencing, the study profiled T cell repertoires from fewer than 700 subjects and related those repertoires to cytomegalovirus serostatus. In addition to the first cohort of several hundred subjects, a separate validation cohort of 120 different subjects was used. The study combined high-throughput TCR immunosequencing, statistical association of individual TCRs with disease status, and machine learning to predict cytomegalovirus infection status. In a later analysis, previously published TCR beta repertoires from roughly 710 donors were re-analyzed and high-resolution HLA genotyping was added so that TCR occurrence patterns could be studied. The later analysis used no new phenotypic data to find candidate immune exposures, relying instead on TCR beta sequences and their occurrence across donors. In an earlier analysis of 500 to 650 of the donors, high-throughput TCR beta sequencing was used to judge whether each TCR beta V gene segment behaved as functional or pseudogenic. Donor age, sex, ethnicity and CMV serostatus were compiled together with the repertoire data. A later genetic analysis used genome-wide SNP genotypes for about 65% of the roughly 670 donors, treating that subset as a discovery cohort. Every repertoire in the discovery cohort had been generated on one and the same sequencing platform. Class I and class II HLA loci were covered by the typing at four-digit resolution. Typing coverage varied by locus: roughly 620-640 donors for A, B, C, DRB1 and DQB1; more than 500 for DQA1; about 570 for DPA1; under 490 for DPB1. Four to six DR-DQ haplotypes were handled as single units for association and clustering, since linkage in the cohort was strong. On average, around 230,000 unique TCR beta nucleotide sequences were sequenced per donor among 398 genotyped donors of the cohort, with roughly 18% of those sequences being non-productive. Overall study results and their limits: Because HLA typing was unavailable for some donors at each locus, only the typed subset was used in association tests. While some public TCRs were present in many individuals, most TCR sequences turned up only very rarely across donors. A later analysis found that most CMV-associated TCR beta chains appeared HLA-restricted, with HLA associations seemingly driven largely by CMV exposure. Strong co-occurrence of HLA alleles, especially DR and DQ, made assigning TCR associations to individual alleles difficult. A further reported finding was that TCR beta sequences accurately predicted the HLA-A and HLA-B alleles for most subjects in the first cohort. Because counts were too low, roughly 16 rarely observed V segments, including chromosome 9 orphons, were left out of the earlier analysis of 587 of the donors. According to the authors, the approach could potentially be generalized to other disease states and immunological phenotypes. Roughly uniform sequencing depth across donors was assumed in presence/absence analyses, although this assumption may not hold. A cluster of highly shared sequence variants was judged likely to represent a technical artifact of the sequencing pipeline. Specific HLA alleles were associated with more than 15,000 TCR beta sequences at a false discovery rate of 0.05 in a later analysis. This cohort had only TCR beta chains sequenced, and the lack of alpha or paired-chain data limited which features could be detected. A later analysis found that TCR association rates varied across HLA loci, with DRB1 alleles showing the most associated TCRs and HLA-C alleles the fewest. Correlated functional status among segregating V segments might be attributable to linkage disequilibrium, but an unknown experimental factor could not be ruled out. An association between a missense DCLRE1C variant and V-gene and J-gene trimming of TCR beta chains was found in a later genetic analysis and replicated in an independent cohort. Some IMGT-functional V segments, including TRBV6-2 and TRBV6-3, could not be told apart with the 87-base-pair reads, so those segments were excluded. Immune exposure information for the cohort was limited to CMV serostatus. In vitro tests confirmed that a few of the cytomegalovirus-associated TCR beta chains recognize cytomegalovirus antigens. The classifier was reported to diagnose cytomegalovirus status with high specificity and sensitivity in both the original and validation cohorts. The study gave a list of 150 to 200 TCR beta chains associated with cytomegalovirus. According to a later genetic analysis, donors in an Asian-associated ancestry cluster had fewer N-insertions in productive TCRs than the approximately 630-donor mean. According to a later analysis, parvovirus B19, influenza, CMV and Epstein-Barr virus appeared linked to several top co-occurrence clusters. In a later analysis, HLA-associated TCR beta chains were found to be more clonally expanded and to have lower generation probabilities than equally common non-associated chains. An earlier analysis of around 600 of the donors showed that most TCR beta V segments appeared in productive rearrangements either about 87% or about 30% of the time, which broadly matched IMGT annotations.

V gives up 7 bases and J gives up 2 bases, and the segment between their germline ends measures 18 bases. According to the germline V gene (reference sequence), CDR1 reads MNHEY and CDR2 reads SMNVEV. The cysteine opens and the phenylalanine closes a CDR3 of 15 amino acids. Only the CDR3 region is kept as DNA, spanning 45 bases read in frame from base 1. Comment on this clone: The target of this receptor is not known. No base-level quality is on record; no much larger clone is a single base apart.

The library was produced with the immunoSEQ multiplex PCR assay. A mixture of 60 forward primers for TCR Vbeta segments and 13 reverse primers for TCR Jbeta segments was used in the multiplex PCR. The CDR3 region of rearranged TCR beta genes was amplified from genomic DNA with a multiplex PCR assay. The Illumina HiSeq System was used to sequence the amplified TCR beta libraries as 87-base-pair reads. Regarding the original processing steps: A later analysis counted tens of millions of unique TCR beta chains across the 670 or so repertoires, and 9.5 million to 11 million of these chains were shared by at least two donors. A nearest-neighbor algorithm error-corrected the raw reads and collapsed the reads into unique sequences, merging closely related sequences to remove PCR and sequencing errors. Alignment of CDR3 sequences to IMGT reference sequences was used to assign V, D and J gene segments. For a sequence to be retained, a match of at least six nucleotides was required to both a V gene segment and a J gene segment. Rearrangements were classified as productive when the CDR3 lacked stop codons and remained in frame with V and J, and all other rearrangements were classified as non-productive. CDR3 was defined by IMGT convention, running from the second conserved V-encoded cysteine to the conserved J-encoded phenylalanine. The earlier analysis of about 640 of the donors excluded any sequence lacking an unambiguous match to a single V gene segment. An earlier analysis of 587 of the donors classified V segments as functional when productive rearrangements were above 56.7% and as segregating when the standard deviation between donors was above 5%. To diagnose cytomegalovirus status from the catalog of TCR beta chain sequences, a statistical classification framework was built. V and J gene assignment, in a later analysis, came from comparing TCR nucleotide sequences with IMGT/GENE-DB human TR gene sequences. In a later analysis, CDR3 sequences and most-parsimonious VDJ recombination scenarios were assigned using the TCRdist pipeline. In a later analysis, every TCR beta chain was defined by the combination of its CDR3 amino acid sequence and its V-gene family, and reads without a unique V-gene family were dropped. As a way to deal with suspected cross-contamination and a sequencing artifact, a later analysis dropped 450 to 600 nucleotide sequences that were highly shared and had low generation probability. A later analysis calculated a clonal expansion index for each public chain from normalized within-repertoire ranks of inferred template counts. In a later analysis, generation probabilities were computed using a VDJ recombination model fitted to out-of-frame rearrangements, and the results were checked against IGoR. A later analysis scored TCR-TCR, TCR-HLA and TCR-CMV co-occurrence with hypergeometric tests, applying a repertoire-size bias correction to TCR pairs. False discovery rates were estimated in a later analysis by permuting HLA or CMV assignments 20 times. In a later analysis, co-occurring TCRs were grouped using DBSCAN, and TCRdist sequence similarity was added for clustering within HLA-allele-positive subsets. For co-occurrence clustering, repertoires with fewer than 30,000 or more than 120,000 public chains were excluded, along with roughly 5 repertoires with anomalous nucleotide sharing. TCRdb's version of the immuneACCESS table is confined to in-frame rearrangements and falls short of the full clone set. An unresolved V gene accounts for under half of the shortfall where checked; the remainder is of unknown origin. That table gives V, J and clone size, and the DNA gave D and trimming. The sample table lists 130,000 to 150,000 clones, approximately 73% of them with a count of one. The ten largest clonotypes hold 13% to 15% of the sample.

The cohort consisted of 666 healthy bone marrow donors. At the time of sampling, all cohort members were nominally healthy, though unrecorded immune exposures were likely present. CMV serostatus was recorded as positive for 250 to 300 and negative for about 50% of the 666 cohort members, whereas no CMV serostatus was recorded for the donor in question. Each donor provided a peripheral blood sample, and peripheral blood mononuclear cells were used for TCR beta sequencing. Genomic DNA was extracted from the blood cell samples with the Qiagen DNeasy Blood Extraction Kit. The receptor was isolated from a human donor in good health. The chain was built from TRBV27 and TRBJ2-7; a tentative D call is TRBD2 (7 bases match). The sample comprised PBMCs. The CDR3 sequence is CASTRGGGMAYEQYF. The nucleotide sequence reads TGTGCCAGCACCCGAGGGGGGGGCATGGCCTACGAGCAGTACTTC.